What follows describes a single T cell receptor beta chain. This receptor's antigen is unknown. The sample holds no much larger clone one base away, and base qualities are not on file. Each collaborating institution followed its own protocols to collect whole blood in K2EDTA tubes. For TCRbeta analysis, collaborators shipped samples as frozen whole blood, isolated PBMCs, or DNA extracted from either of those sample types. The data are from a study of blood T cell repertoires in COVID-19 (dated by TCRdb to 2018 to 2020). As for the study more broadly: Samples covering the acute and convalescent phases of COVID-19 were provided by collaborators in the United States, Italy and Spain. Deeply sampled blood TCRbeta repertoires from subjects exposed to, actively infected with, or recovered from COVID-19 were included in the dataset. Where available, HLA class I and class II types were taken from metadata supplied by the sample provider and were not determined by assay-based typing. The repertoires were released in a freely available public database intended as a resource for research on the immune response to SARS-CoV-2. Sample metadata almost always included a de-identified subject ID, COVID-19 status, age in years and sex. The prospective study material was composed of cDNA or gDNA derived from T cells, B-cell-depleted T cells, or PBMCs. The samples were drawn from the first 160 participants of the ongoing ImmuneRACE study and from more than 1,000 subjects provided by 6 global collaborators.

What the study reported, not specific to this receptor: Clinical and demographic metadata were provided uncurated, with the amount varying by source and participant.

TCRbeta CDR3 regions were amplified from genomic DNA by means of the immunoSEQ Assay, a bias-controlled multiplex PCR. In the source study's methods: Within the assay, amplification of reference gene primers was used to estimate how many nucleated cells each sample contained. To quantify the absolute abundance of each unique TCRbeta CDR3 rearrangement, sequence reads were collapsed and filtered. For each sample, productive Simpson clonality was calculated as the square root of Simpson's diversity index across productive rearrangements. TCRdb took this table from immuneACCESS and kept in-frame rearrangements with V and J called. Such tables lack part of the clones; where checked against another copy, unresolved V genes explain under half of the gap, and the rest is unexplained. V, J and clone size reflect that table, while D and trimming were determined from the DNA. In all, the sample holds about 150,000 clones, and roughly 80% of those were seen once. The top ten clones comprise approximately 16% of the sample.

Sample: peripheral blood. The receptor was isolated from a man aged 50 to 59 with acute or convalescent COVID-19.

The DNA is TGCAGCGTTGAAGGGACAGGGATCTATGGCTACACCTTC. The resulting protein is CSVEGTGIYGYTF. This chain joins TRBV29-1 to TRBJ1-2, and 8 junction bases match TRBD1. The CDR3 measures 13 amino acids from cysteine to phenylalanine. Just CDR3 DNA is preserved here, 39 bases in frame from base 1. After removal of 1 base from V and 4 bases from J, the junction retains 2 bases not matched to a gene. CDR1 and CDR2 are read off the germline V gene as SQVTM and ANQGSEA. When the CDR3 is completed using the reference TRBV29-1 and TRBJ1-2 genes on either side, the full variable domain is SAVISQKPSRDICQRGTSLTIQCQVDSQVTMMFWYRQQPGQSLTLIATANQGSEATYESGFVIDKFPISRPNLTFSTLTVSNMSPEDSSIYLCSVEGTGIYGYTFGSGTRLTVV.